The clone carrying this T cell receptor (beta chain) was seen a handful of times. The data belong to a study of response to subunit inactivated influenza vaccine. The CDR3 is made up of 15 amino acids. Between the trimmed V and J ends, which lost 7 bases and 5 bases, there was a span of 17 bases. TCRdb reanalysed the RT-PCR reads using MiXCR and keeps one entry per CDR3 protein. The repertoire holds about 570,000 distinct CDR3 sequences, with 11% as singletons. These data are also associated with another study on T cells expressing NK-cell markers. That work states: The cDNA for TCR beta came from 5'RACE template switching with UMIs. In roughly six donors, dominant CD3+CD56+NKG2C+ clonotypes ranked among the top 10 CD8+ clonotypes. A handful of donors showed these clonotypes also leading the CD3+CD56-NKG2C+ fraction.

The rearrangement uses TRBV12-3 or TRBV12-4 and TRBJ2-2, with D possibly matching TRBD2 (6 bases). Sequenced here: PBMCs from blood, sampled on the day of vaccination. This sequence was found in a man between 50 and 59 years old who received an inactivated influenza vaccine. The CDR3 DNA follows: TGTGCCAGCACCGCCGCGGGGACGGGGACCGGGGAGCTGTTTTTT. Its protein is CASTAAGTGTGELFF.